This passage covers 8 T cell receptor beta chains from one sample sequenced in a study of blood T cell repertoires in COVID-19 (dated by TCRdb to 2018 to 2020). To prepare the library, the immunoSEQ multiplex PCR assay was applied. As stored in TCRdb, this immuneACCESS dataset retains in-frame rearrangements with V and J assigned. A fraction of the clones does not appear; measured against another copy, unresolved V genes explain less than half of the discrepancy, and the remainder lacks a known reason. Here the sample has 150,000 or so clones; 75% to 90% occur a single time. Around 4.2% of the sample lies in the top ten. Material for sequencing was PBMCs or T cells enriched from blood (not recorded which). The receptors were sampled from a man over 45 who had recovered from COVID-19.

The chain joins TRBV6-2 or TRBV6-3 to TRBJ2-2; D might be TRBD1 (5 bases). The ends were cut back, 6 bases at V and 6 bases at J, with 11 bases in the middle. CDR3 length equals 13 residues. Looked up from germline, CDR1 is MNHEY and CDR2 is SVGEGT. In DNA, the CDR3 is TGTGCCAGCAGCCGCGACAGAGCCGGGGAGCTGTTTTTT. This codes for CASSRDRAGELFF.

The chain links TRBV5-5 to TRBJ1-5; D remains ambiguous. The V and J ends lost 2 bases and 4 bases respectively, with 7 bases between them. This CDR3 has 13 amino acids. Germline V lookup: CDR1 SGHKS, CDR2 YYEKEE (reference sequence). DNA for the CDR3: TGTGCCAGCAGCTTCGGCGGAAATCAGCCCCAGCATTTT. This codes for CASSFGGNQPQHF.

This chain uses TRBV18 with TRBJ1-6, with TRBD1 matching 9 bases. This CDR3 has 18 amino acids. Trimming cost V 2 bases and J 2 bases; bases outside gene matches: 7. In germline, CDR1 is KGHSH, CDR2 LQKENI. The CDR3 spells CASSPEGQGSTYNSPLHF. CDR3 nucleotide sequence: TGTGCCAGCTCACCAGAGGGACAGGGTTCCACCTATAATTCACCCCTCCACTTT.

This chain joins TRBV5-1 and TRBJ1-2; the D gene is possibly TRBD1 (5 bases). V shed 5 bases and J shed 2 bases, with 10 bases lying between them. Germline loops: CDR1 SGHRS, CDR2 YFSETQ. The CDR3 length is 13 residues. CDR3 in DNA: TGCGCCAGCAGTTTGACAGAGAACTATGGCTACACCTTC. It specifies CASSLTENYGYTF.

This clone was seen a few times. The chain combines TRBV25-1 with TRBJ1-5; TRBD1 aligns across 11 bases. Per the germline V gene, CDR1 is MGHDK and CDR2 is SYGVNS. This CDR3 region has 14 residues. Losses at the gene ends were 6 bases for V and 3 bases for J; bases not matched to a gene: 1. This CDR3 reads CASRGQGANQPQHF. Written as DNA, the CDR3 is TGTGCCAGCAGAGGACAGGGGGCCAATCAGCCCCAGCATTTT.

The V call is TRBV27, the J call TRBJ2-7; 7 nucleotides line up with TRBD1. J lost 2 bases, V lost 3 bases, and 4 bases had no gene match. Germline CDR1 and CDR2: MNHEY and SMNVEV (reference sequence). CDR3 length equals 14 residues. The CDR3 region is CASSLLDRTYEQYF. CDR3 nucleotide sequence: TGTGCCAGCAGTTTGTTGGACAGGACCTACGAGCAGTACTTC.

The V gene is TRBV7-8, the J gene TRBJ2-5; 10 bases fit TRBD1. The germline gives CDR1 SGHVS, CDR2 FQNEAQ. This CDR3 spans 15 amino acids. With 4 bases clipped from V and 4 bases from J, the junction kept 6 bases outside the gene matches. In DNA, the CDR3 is TGTGCCAGCAGCTCCCGACAGGGGGCTGGAGAGACCCAGTACTTC. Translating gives CASSSRQGAGETQYF.

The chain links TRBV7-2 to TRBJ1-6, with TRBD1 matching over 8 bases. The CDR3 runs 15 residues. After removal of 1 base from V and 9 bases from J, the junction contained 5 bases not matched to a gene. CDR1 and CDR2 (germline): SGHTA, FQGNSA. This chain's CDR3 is CASSLVGQGGSPLHF. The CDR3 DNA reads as TGTGCCAGCAGCTTAGTAGGACAGGGCGGTTCACCCCTCCACTTT.